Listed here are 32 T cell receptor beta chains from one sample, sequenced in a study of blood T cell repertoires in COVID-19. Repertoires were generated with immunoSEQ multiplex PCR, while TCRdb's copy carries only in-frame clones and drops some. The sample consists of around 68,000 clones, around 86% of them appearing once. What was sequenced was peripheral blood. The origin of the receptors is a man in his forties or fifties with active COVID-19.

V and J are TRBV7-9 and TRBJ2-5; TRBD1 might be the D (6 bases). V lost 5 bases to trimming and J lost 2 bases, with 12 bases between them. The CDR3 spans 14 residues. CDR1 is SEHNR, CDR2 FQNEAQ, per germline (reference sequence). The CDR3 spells CASSRDTSQETQYF. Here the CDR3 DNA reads TGTGCCAGCAGCCGGGACACATCTCAAGAGACCCAGTACTTC.

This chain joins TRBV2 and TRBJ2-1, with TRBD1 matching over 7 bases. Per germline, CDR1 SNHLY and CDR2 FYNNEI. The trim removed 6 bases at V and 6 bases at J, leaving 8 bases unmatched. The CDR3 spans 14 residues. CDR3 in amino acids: CASSEWRQGNEQFF. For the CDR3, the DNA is TGTGCCAGCAGCGAATGGCGACAGGGCAATGAGCAGTTCTTC.

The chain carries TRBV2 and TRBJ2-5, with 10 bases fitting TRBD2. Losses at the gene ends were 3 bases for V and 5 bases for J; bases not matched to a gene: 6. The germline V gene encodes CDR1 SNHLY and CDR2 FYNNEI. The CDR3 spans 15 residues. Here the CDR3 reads CASSDLAGVRETQYF. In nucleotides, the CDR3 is TGTGCCAGCAGTGACCTAGCGGGAGTTAGGGAGACCCAGTACTTC.

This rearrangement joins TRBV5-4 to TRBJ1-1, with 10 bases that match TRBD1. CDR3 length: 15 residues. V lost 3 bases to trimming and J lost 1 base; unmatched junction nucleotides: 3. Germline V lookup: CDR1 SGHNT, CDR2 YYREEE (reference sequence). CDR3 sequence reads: CASSSRQGANTEAFF. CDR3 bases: TGTGCCAGCAGCTCCAGACAGGGGGCGAACACTGAAGCTTTCTTT.

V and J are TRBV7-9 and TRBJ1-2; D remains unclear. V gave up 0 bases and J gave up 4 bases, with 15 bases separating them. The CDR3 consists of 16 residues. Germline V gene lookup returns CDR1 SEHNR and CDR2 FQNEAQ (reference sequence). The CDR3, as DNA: TGTGCCAGCAGCTTAGCGGTCTCCCACCGGGGCTATGGCTACACCTTC. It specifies CASSLAVSHRGYGYTF.

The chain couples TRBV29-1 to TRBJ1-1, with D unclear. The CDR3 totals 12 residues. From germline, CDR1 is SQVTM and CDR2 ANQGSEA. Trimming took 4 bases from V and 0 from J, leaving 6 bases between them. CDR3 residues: CSVAYLNTEAFF. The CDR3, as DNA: TGCAGCGTTGCCTACCTGAACACTGAAGCTTTCTTT.

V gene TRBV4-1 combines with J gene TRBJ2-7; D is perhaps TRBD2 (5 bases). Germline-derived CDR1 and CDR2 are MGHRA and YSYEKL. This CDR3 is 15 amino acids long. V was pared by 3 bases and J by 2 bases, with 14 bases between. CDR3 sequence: CASSHGSLRAYEQYF. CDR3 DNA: TGCGCCAGCAGCCATGGGTCTCTGCGGGCCTACGAGCAGTACTTC.

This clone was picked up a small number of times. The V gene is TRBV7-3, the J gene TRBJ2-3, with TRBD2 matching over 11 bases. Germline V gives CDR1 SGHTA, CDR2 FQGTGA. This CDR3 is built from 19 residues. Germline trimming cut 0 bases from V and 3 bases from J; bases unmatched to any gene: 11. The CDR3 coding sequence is TGTGCCAGCAGCTTAACCCCTACCCGACTAGCGGGAAGGACAGATACGCAGTATTTT. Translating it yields CASSLTPTRLAGRTDTQYF.

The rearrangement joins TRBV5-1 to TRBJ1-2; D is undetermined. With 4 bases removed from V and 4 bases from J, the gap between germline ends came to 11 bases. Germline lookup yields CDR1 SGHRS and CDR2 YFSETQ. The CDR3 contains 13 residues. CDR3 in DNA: TGCGCCAGCAGCGAAGCCAATACCTATGGCTACACCTTC. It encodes CASSEANTYGYTF. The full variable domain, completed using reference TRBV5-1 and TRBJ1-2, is KAGVTQTPRYLIKTRGQQVTLSCSPISGHRSVSWYQQTPGQGLQFLFEYFSETQRNKGNFPGRFSGRQFSNSRSEMNVSTLELGDSALYLCASSEANTYGYTFGSGTRLTVV.

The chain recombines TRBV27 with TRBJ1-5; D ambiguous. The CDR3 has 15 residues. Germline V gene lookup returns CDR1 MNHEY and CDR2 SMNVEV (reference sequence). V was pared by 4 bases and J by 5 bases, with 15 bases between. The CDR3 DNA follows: TGTGCCAGCAGTTCATCGACTCTTTTGGATCAGCCCCAGCATTTT. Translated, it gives CASSSSTLLDQPQHF.

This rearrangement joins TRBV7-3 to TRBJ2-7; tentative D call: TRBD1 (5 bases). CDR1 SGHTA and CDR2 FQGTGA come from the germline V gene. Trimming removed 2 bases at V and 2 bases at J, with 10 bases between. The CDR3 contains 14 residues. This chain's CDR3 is CASSLQGYAYEQYF. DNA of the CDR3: TGTGCCAGCAGCTTACAGGGTTATGCCTACGAGCAGTACTTC.

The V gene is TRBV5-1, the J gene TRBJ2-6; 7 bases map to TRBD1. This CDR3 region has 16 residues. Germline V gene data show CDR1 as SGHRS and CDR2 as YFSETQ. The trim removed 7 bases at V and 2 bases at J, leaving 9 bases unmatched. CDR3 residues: CASYGPTGAGANVLTF. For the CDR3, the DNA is TGCGCCAGCTATGGACCCACAGGGGCTGGGGCCAACGTCCTGACTTTC. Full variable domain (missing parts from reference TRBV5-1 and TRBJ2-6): KAGVTQTPRYLIKTRGQQVTLSCSPISGHRSVSWYQQTPGQGLQFLFEYFSETQRNKGNFPGRFSGRQFSNSRSEMNVSTLELGDSALYLCASYGPTGAGANVLTFGAGSRLTVL.

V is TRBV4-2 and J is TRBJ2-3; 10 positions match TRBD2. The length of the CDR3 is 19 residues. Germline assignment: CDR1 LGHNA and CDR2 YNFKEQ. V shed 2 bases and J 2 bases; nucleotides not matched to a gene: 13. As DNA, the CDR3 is TGTGCCAGCAGCCAACAGGCTAGCGGGAGTCGGGAACCCACAGATACGCAGTATTTT. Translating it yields CASSQQASGSREPTDTQYF.

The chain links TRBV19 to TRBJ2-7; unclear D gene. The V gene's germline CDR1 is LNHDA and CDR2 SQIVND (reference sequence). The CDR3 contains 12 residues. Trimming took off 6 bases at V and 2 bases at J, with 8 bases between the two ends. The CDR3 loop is CASSGEAYEQYF. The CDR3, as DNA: TGTGCCAGTAGCGGTGAGGCCTACGAGCAGTACTTC.

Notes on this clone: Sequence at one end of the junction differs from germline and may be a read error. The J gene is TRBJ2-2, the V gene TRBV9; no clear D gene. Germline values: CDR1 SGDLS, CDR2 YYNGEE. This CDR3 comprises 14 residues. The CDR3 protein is CASRVATNTGELFF. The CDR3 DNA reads TGTGCCAGCAGGGTAGCAACGAACACCGGGGAGCTGTTTTTT.

CDR3 sequence: CASSSLASGKYEQYF. The CDR3 DNA reads as TGTGCCAGCAGTTCCTTAGCCTCTGGAAAATACGAGCAGTACTTC. V and J are TRBV27 and TRBJ2-7, with D unresolved. V lost 4 bases, J lost 4 bases, and 17 bases lay in between. Germline CDR1 and CDR2: MNHEY and SMNVEV (reference sequence). The CDR3 runs to 15 residues.

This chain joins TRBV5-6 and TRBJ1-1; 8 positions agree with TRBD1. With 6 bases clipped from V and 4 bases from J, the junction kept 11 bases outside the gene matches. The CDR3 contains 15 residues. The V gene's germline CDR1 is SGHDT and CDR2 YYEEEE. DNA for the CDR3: TGTGCCAGCAACTATCTCCGGGACAGGATCACTGAAGCTTTCTTT. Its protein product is CASNYLRDRITEAFF.

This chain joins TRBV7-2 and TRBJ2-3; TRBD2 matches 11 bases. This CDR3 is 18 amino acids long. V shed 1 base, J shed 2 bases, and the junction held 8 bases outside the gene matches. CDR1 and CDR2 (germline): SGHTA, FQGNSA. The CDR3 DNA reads TGTGCCAGCAGCTTAGGTAAACTAGCGGGAGTTTCCACAGATACGCAGTATTTT. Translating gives CASSLGKLAGVSTDTQYF. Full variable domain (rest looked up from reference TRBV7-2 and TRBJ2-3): GAGVSQSPSNKVTEKGKDVELRCDPISGHTALYWYRQSLGQGLEFLIYFQGNSAPDKSGLPSDRFSAERTGGSVSTLTIQRTQQEDSAVYLCASSLGKLAGVSTDTQYFGPGTRLTVL.

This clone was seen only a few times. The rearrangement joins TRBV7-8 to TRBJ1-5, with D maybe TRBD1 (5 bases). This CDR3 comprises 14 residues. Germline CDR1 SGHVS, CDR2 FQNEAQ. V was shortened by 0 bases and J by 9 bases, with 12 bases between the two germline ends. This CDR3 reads CASSLAWGEWPQHF. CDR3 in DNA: TGTGCCAGCAGCTTAGCGTGGGGGGAGTGGCCCCAGCATTTT.

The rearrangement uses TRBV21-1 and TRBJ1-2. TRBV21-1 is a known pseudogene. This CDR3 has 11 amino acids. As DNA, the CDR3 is TGTGCCAGCAGCAAGACTCCCGGCTACACCTTC. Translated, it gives CASSKTPGYTF.

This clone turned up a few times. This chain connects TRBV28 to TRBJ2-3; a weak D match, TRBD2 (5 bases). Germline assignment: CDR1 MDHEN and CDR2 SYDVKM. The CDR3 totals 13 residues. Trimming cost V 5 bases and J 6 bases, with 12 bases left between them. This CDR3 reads CASSTLAHDTQYF. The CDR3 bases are TGTGCCAGCAGTACCCTAGCACACGATACGCAGTATTTT. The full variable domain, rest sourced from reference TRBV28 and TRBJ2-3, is DVKVTQSSRYLVKRTGEKVFLECVQDMDHENMFWYRQDPGLGLRLIYFSYDVKMKEKGDIPEGYSVSREKKERFSLILESASTNQTSMYLCASSTLAHDTQYFGPGTRLTVL.

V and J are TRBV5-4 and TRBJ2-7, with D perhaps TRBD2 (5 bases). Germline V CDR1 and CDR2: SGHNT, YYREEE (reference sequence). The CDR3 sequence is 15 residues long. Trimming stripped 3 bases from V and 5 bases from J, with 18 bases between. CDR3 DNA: TGTGCCAGCAGCTACGAGGCAGTACGAGCGGACGAGCAGTACTTC. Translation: CASSYEAVRADEQYF.

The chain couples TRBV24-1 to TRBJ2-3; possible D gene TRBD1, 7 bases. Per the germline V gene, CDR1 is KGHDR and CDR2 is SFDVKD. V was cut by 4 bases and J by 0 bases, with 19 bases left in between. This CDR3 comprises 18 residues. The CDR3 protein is CATSDPSPQGTSTDTQYF. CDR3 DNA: TGTGCCACCAGTGACCCAAGTCCACAGGGGACTAGCACAGATACGCAGTATTTT.

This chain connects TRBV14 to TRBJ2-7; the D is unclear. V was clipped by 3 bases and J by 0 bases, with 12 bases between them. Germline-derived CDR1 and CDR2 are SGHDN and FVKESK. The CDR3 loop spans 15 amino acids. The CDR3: CASSHSGGFSYEQYF. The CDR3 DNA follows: TGTGCCAGCAGCCATTCCGGCGGCTTCTCCTACGAGCAGTACTTC.

CDR3 sequence reads: CAIKMGQAEGEAFF. CDR3 DNA sequence: TGTGCCATCAAGATGGGACAAGCAGAGGGGGAAGCTTTCTTT. The genes are TRBV15 and TRBJ1-1; possibly TRBD1 for D (6 bases). V lost 10 bases and J lost 8, with 23 bases in between. The CDR3 sequence is 14 residues long. The germline CDR1 and CDR2 sequences are LNHNV and YYDKDF (reference sequence).

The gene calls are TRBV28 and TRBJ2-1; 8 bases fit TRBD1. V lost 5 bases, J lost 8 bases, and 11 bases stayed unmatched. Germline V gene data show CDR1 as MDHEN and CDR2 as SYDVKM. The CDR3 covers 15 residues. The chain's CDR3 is CASSPVRTGTDEQFF. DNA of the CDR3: TGTGCCAGCAGTCCCGTGCGGACAGGGACGGATGAGCAGTTCTTC.

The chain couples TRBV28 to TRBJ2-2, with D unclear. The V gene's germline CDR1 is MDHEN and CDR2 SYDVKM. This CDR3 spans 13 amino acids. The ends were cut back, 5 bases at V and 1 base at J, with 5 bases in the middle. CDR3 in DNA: TGTGCCAGCAGTCTAAGGAACACCGGGGAGCTGTTTTTT. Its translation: CASSLRNTGELFF.

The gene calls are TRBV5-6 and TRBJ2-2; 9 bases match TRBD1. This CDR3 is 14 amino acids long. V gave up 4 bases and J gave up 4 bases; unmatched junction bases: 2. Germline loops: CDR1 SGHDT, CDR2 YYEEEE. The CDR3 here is CASSIQGATGELFF. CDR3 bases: TGTGCCAGCAGCATACAGGGGGCCACCGGGGAGCTGTTTTTT.

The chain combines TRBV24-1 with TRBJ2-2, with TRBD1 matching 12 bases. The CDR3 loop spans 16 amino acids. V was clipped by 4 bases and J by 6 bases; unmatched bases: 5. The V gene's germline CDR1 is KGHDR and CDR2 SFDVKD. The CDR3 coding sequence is TGTGCCACCAGTGACCCGGGACAGGGGGCTTCCGGGGAGCTGTTTTTT. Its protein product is CATSDPGQGASGELFF.

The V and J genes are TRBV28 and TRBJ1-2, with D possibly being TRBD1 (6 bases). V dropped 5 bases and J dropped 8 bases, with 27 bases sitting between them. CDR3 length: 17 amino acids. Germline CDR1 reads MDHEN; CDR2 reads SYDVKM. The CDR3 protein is CASSPFKSGAHVEGYTF. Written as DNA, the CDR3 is TGTGCCAGCAGTCCCTTTAAGTCAGGGGCGCATGTGGAGGGCTACACCTTC.

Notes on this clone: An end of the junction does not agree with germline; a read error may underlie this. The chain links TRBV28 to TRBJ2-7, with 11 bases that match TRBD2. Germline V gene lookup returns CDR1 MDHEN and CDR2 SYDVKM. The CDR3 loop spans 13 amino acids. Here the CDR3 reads CASSPPLAGANNF. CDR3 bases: TGTGCCAGCAGTCCCCCACTAGCGGGAGCGAACAACTTC.

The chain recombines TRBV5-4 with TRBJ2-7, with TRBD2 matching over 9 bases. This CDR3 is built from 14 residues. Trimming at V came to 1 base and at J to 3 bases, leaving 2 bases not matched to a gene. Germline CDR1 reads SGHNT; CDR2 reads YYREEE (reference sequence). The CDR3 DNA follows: TGTGCCAGCAGCTTGCGAGCGGGGGGCTACGAGCAGTACTTC. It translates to CASSLRAGGYEQYF.